The clone carrying this T cell receptor beta chain was seen more than once but under ten times. Germline CDR1 is SGHAT and CDR2 is FQNNGV. This CDR3 region has 16 residues. V gave up 5 bases and J gave up 0 bases; unmatched junction bases: 5. This entry is derived from a study of blood T cell repertoires in COVID-19. On the study more broadly: Sources were T cells, B-cell-depleted T cells, or PBMCs; the material itself was cDNA or gDNA.

Sequencing was performed with immunoSEQ multiplex PCR; in TCRdb, only in-frame clones are kept and a portion is missing. The sample carries 200,000 to 250,000 clones, 84% recorded once. The sample taken for sequencing was peripheral blood. The origin of this receptor is a woman at least 80 years old with COVID-19, enrolled during active disease. The V call is TRBV11-2, the J call TRBJ2-2, with 8 bases fitting TRBD2. CDR3: CASSPGGGTNTGELFF. The DNA for the CDR3 is TGTGCCAGCAGCCCCGGGGGGGGCACGAACACCGGGGAGCTGTTTTTT.